The 13 T cell receptor beta chains below come from one sample, sequenced in a study of CD8 T cells in ankylosing spondylitis. TCRdb re-analysed the 5' RACE reads in MiXCR, keeping a single row per CDR3 protein. There are approximately 200,000 distinct CDR3 sequences in the sample; 9.5% to 15% occur only once, and 15% to 20% lies in the top ten. Sequenced sample: blood, either unsorted or a sorted T cell fraction (not recorded which). The origin of the receptors is a male donor with ankylosing spondylitis or in good health (not recorded which).

This clonotype has a handful of counts. The chain uses TRBV2 and TRBJ2-1; no firm D call. From germline, CDR1 is SNHLY and CDR2 FYNNEI. The CDR3 length is 13 residues. The V end was cut by 8 bases, the J end by 3 bases, with 11 bases between. The CDR3 DNA follows: TGTGCCAGCGTTGAAGGGTTCTACAATGAGCAGTTCTTC. Its protein product is CASVEGFYNEQFF.

The CDR3 reads CASSFVGRSYEQYF. For the CDR3, the DNA is TGTGCCAGCAGCTTCGTCGGCAGATCCTACGAGCAGTACTTC. The chain has TRBV5-6 and TRBJ2-7; D remains unclear. Trimming stripped 2 bases from V and 1 base from J, with 10 bases between. The CDR3 has 14 residues. Germline lookup yields CDR1 SGHDT and CDR2 YYEEEE.

This clonotype has a count of ten or more. V usage is TRBV20-1 and J usage is TRBJ1-2; TRBD1 is a possible D gene (5 bases). The CDR3 extends over 14 amino acids. Looked up from germline, CDR1 is DFQATT and CDR2 is SNEGSKA (reference sequence). The V gene lost 1 base and the J gene lost 1 base, with 10 bases spanning the gap. The CDR3 loop reads CSARGGRDNYGYTF. CDR3 bases: TGCAGTGCTAGAGGGGGCAGAGATAACTATGGCTACACCTTC.

This clonotype was counted at least ten times. V gene TRBV5-1 combines with J gene TRBJ2-7; D is possibly TRBD2 (6 bases). Per the germline V gene, CDR1 is SGHRS and CDR2 is YFSETQ. The CDR3 consists of 14 residues. The V end lost 5 bases, the J end lost 1 base, and 13 bases lay between the germline ends. In nucleotides, the CDR3 is TGCGCCAGCAGGGAGGGATTGGGTTCCTACGAGCAGTACTTC. This encodes CASREGLGSYEQYF.

The sample holds a few counts of this clonotype. The chain's CDR3 is CATISGGEVSVSTEAFF. The CDR3 coding sequence is TGTGCCACAATAAGCGGGGGCGAGGTTAGCGTATCCACTGAAGCTTTCTTT. The rearrangement uses TRBV7-9 and TRBJ1-1; weak D call: TRBD1 (6 bases). V lost 10 bases to trimming and J lost 4 bases, with 28 bases between them. This CDR3 region has 17 residues. The germline gives CDR1 SEHNR, CDR2 FQNEAQ (reference sequence).

The sample holds a few counts of this clonotype. The rearrangement uses TRBV12-3 or TRBV12-4 and TRBJ2-1; 7 bases are a match to TRBD2. This CDR3 has 13 amino acids. V dropped 4 bases and J dropped 6; count of bases not matched to a gene: 3. CDR3 coding DNA: TGTGCCAGCAGTTCGACTAGCAGCAATGAGCAGTTCTTC. Protein product: CASSSTSSNEQFF.

The table lists this clonotype with many counts. The chain employs TRBV4-1 and TRBJ1-1; a possible D gene is TRBD1 (6 bases). Germline V CDR1 and CDR2: MGHRA, YSYEKL. The V end was cut by 1 base, the J end by 4 bases, with 13 bases between. This CDR3 contains 15 residues. Here the CDR3 reads CASSQVGGFGTEAFF. DNA for the CDR3: TGCGCCAGCAGCCAAGTAGGGGGGTTCGGCACTGAAGCTTTCTTT.

This chain links TRBV20-1 with TRBJ2-1; TRBD2 matches 7 bases. CDR1 and CDR2 (germline): DFQATT, SNEGSKA (reference sequence). Unmatched junction bases numbered 4, after V lost 4 bases and J lost 4 bases. The CDR3 runs to 13 residues. The CDR3 bases are TGCAGTGCTAAGCGGGGTTTATACAATGAGCAGTTCTTC. It yields the protein CSAKRGLYNEQFF.

At least ten counts were recorded for this clonotype. The chain carries TRBV29-1 and TRBJ2-1, with D perhaps matching TRBD1 or TRBD2 (6 bases each). CDR1 and CDR2 (germline): SQVTM, ANQGSEA. The V end was cut by 3 bases, the J end by 4 bases, with 13 bases between. The CDR3 has 14 residues. The CDR3 coding sequence is TGCAGCGTTGAGCCGCGGGACATTTACAATGAGCAGTTCTTC. Its translation is CSVEPRDIYNEQFF.

The rearrangement uses TRBV12-3 or TRBV12-4 and TRBJ2-1, with 13 bases matching TRBD2. V shed 0 bases, J shed 6 bases, and the junction held 5 bases outside the gene matches. This CDR3 contains 17 residues. Written as DNA, the CDR3 is TGTGCCAGCAGTTTAGCGGGGGGACTAGCGGGGATCAATGAGCAGTTCTTC. This encodes CASSLAGGLAGINEQFF.

This chain connects TRBV25-1 to TRBJ2-7, with 7 bases identical to TRBD1. CDR3 length equals 14 residues. CDR1 is MGHDK and CDR2 is SYGVNS in the germline V gene. V was clipped by 4 bases and J by 4 bases; unmatched bases: 7. This CDR3 reads CASSARDRPYEQYF. The CDR3 nucleotides read TGTGCCAGCAGTGCTCGGGACAGACCATACGAGCAGTACTTC.

This clonotype has a count of ten or more. J is TRBJ2-2 and V is TRBV29-1; the D is unclear. The CDR3 spans 11 residues. Germline CDR1 SQVTM, CDR2 ANQGSEA. Trimming cost V 3 bases and J 6 bases, with 5 bases left between them. CDR3 protein: CSVDIAGELFF. The CDR3 DNA reads TGCAGCGTTGATATAGCCGGGGAGCTGTTTTTT.

This clonotype was detected a few times. V gene TRBV6-1 combines with J gene TRBJ2-3; maybe TRBD2 (6 bases). Germline V gives CDR1 MNHNS, CDR2 SASEGT. CDR3 size: 17 residues. V lost 5 bases to trimming and J lost 3 bases, with 21 bases between them. The CDR3 spells CASSPPPGDRLTDTQYF. In nucleotides, the CDR3 is TGTGCCAGCAGTCCCCCCCCGGGGGACCGCCTGACAGATACGCAGTATTTT.